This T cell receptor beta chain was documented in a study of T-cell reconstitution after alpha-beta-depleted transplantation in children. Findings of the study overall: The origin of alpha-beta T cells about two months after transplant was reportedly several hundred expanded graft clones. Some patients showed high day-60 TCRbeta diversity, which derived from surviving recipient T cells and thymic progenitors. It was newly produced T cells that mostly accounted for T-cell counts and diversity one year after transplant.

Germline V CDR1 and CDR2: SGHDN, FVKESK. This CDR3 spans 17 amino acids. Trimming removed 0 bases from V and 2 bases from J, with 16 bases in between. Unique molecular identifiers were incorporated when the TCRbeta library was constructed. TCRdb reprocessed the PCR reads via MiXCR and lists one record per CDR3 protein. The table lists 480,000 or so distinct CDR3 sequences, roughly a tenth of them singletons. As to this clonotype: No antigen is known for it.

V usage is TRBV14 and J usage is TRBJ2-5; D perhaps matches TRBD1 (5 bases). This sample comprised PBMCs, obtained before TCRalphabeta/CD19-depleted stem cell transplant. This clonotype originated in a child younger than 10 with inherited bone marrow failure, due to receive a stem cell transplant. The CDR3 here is CASSQDPAGPLQETQYF. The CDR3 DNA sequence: TGTGCCAGCAGCCAAGATCCGGCAGGGCCCCTTCAAGAGACCCAGTACTTC.